The T cell receptor (beta chain) described here comes from a study of T cells in Graves' hyperthyroidism and ophthalmopathy. TCR beta CDR3 regions were amplified from RNA. HTBI primers drove first-round RT-PCR of the TCR CDR3. MiXCR, run by TCRdb on the multiplex PCR reads, gives a single entry per CDR3 protein. The data contain 540,000 or so distinct CDR3 sequences, 46% of them singletons. The study, taken as a whole, reports: Most expanded thyroid clonotypes above 0.001 recurred in blood.

The study left out patients who had uncontrolled infection, other autoimmune disease, pregnancy or lactation. The CDR3 has 13 residues. Germline lookup yields CDR1 SQVTM and CDR2 ANQGSEA. Germline trimming cut 4 bases from V and 0 bases from J; bases unmatched to any gene: 2. Of note for this clonotype: Its antigen is unknown.

Sequences were obtained from peripheral blood or thyroid tissue (not recorded which). The clonotype originates from an adult woman with Graves' disease, either hyperthyroidism or ophthalmopathy (not recorded which). The V and J genes are TRBV29-1 and TRBJ1-2; 7 bases line up with TRBD1. The CDR3 DNA sequence: TGCAGCGTTGCGGACAGGACTAACTATGGCTACACCTTC. Protein product: CSVADRTNYGYTF.